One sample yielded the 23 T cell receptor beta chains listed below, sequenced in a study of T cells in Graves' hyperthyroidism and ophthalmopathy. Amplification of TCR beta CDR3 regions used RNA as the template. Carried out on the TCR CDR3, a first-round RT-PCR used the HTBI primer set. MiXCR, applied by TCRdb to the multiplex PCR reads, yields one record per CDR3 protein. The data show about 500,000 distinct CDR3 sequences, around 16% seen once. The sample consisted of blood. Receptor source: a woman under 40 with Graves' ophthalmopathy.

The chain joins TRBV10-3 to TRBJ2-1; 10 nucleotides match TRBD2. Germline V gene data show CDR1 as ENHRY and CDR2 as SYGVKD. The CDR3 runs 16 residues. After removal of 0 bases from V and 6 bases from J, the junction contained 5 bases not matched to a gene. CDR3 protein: CAISESKREGPNEQFF. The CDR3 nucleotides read TGTGCCATCAGTGAGTCGAAGCGGGAGGGCCCCAATGAGCAGTTCTTC.

CDR3 in amino acids: CASSFRGSSKNIQYF. DNA of the CDR3: TGTGCCAGCAGCTTTAGGGGTAGCAGCAAAAACATTCAGTACTTC. V gene TRBV5-5 combines with J gene TRBJ2-4, with a tentative D call TRBD1 (5 bases). Trimming took 2 bases from V and 3 from J, leaving 12 bases between them. The CDR3 consists of 15 residues. Germline values: CDR1 SGHKS, CDR2 YYEKEE (reference sequence). Combining the CDR3 with reference TRBV5-5 and TRBJ2-4 gives the whole variable domain DAGVTQSPTHLIKTRGQQVTLRCSPISGHKSVSWYQQVLGQGPQFIFQYYEKEERGRGNFPDRFSARQFPNYSSELNVNALLLGDSALYLCASSFRGSSKNIQYFGAGTRLSVL.

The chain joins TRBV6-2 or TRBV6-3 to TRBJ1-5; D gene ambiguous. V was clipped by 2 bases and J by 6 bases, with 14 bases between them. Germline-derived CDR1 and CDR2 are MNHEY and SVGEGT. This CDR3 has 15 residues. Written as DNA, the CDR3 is TGTGCCAGCAGTTACGACGGGGTGTGGGCTCAGCCCCAGCATTTT. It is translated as CASSYDGVWAQPQHF.

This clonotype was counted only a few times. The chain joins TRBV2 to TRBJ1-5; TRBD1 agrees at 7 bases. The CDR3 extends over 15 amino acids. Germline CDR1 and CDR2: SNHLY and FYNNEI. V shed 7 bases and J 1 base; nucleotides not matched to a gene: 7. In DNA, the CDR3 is TGTGCCAGCACCCTCTCAGGGGGGAGCAATCAGCCCCAGCATTTT. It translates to CASTLSGGSNQPQHF.

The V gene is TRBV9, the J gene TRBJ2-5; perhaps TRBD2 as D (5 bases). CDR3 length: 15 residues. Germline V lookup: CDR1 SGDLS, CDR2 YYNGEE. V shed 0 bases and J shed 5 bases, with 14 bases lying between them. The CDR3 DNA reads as TGTGCCAGCAGCGTAGGCGGACTCGGGGAGGAGACCCAGTACTTC. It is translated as CASSVGGLGEETQYF.

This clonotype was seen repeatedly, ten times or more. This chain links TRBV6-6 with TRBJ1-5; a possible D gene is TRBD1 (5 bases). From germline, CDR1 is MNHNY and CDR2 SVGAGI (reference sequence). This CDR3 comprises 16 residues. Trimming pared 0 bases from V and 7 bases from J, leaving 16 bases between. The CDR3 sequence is CASSYSNSGARQPQHF. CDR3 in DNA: TGTGCCAGCAGTTACTCAAATAGCGGGGCCCGACAGCCCCAGCATTTT.

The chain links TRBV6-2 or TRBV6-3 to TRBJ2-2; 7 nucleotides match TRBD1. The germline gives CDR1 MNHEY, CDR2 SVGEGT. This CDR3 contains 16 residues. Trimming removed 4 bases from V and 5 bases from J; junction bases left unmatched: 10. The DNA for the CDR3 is TGTGCCAGCAGTTTTCCCCAGGGGGTTGAAACCGGGGAGCTGTTTTTT. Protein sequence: CASSFPQGVETGELFF.

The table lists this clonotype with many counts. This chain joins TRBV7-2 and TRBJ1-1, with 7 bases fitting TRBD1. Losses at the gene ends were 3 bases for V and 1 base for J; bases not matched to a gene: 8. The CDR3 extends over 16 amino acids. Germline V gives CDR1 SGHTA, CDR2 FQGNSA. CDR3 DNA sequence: TGTGCCAGCAGCTTCACAGGGGACGCACGGAACACTGAAGCTTTCTTT. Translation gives CASSFTGDARNTEAFF. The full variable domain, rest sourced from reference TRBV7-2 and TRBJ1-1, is GAGVSQSPSNKVTEKGKDVELRCDPISGHTALYWYRQSLGQGLEFLIYFQGNSAPDKSGLPSDRFSAERTGGSVSTLTIQRTQQEDSAVYLCASSFTGDARNTEAFFGQGTRLTVV.

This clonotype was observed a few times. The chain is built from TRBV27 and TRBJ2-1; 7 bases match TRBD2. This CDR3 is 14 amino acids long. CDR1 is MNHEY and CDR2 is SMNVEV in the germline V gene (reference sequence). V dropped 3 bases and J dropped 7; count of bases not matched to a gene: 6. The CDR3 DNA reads TGTGCCAGCAGTTTGGGACTATCAGTGAATGAGCAGTTCTTC. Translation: CASSLGLSVNEQFF.

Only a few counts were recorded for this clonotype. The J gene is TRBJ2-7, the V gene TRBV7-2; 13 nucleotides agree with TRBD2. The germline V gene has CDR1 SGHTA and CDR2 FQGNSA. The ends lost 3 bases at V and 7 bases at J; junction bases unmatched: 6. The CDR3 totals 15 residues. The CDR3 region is CASSFGTSGTREQYF. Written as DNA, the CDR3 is TGTGCCAGCAGCTTCGGGACTAGCGGGACGAGGGAGCAGTACTTC. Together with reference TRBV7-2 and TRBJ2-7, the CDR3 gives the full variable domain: GAGVSQSPSNKVTEKGKDVELRCDPISGHTALYWYRQSLGQGLEFLIYFQGNSAPDKSGLPSDRFSAERTGGSVSTLTIQRTQQEDSAVYLCASSFGTSGTREQYFGPGTRLTVT.

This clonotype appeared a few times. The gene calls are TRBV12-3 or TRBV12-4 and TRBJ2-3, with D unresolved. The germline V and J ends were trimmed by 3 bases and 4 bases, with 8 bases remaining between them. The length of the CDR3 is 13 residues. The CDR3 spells CASSLVVSDTQYF. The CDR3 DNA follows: TGTGCCAGCAGTTTGGTGGTCTCAGATACGCAGTATTTT.

The CDR3 nucleotides read TGTGCCAGTAGTATAGATGTGGCGGGGTCTAATCAGCCCCAGCATTTT. Protein product: CASSIDVAGSNQPQHF. This sequence joins TRBV19 and TRBJ1-5; D not certain. V was trimmed by 0 bases and J by 4 bases, leaving 13 bases between them. There are 16 residues in the CDR3. In germline, CDR1 is LNHDA, CDR2 SQIVND (reference sequence).

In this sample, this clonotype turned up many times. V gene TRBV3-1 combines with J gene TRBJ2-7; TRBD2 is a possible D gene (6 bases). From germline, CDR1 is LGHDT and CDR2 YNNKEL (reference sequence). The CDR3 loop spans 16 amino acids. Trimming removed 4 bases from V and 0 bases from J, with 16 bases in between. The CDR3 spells CASSPWVEGTSYEQYF. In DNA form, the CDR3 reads TGTGCCAGCAGCCCCTGGGTGGAGGGGACCTCCTACGAGCAGTACTTC.

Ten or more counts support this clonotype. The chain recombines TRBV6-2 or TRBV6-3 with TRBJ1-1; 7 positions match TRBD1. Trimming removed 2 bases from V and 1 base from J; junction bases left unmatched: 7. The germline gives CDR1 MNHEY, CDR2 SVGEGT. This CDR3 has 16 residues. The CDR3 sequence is CASSYPPDRKNTEAFF. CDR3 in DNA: TGTGCCAGCAGTTACCCACCGGACAGGAAGAACACTGAAGCTTTCTTT.

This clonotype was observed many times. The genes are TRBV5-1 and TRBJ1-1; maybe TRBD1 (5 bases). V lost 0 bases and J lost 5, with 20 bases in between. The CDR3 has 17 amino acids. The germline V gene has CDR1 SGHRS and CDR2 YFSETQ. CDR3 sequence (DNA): TGCGCCAGCAGCTTGGATCCCCCAGGGTTAATAGGGACTGAAGCTTTCTTT. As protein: CASSLDPPGLIGTEAFF. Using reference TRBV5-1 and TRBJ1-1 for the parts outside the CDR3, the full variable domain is KAGVTQTPRYLIKTRGQQVTLSCSPISGHRSVSWYQQTPGQGLQFLFEYFSETQRNKGNFPGRFSGRQFSNSRSEMNVSTLELGDSALYLCASSLDPPGLIGTEAFFGQGTRLTVV.

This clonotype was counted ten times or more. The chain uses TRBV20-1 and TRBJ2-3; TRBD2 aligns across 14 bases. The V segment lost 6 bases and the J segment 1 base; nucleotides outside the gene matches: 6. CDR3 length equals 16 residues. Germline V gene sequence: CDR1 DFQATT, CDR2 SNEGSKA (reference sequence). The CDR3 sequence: CSALGLAGVGTDTQYF. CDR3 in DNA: TGCAGTGCACTGGGACTAGCGGGAGTGGGCACAGATACGCAGTATTTT.

The CDR3 protein is CASPGGGPVRTQYF. CDR3 nucleotides: TGTGCCAGCCCTGGTGGGGGGCCGGTGAGAACCCAGTACTTC. V usage is TRBV6-5 and J usage is TRBJ2-5; D could derive from TRBD1 or TRBD2 (6 bases each). The germline gives CDR1 MNHEY, CDR2 SVGAGI. The CDR3 runs to 14 residues. Deletions cut 8 bases from V and 8 bases from J, with 21 bases between.

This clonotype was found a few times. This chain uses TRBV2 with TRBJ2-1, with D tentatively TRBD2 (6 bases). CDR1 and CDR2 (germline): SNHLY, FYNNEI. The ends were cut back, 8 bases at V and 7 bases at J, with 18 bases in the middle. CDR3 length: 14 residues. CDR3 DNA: TGTGCCAGCTCCCAGACCGGGACTGCAAATGAGCAGTTCTTC. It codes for CASSQTGTANEQFF.

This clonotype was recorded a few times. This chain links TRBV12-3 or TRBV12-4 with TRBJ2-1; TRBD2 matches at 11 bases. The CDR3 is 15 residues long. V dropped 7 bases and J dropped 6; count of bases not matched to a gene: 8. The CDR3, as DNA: TGTGCCAGCATCCTGGGACTAGCGGACCGCAATGAGCAGTTCTTC. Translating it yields CASILGLADRNEQFF.

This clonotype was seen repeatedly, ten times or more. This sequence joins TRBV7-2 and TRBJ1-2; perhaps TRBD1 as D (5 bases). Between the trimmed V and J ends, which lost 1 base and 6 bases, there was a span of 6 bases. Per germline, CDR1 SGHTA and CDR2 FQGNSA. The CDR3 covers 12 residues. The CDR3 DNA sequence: TGTGCCAGCAGCTTAGGGGGGGATGGCTACACCTTC. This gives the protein CASSLGGDGYTF. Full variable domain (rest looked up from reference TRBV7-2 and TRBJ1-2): GAGVSQSPSNKVTEKGKDVELRCDPISGHTALYWYRQSLGQGLEFLIYFQGNSAPDKSGLPSDRFSAERTGGSVSTLTIQRTQQEDSAVYLCASSLGGDGYTFGSGTRLTVV.

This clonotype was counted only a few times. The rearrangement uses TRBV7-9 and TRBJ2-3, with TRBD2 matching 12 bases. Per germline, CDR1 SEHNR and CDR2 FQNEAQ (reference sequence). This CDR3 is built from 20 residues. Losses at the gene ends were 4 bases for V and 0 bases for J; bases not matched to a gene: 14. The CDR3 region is CASSSYRIGLAGTSTDTQYF. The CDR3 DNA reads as TGTGCCAGCAGCTCCTACCGCATCGGACTAGCGGGGACTAGCACAGATACGCAGTATTTT.

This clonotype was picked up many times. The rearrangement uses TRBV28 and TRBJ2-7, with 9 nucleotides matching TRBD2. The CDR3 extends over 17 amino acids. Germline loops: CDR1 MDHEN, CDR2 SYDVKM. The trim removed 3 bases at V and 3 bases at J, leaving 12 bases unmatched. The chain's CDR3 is CASSLRAGGPNSYEQYF. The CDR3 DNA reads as TGTGCCAGCAGTTTGAGGGCGGGAGGGCCGAATAGCTACGAGCAGTACTTC.

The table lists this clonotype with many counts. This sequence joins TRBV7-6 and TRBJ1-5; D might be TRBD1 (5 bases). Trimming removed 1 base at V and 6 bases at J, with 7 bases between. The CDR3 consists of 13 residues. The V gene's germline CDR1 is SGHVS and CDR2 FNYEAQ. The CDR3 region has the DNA TGTGCCAGCAGCTTAGTGGGGGGTCAGCCCCAGCATTTT. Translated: CASSLVGGQPQHF. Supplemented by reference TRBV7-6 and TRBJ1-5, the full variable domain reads GAGVSQSPRYKVTKRGQDVALRCDPISGHVSLYWYRQALGQGPEFLTYFNYEAQQDKSGLPNDRFSAERPEGSISTLTIQRTEQRDSAMYRCASSLVGGQPQHFGDGTRLSIL.